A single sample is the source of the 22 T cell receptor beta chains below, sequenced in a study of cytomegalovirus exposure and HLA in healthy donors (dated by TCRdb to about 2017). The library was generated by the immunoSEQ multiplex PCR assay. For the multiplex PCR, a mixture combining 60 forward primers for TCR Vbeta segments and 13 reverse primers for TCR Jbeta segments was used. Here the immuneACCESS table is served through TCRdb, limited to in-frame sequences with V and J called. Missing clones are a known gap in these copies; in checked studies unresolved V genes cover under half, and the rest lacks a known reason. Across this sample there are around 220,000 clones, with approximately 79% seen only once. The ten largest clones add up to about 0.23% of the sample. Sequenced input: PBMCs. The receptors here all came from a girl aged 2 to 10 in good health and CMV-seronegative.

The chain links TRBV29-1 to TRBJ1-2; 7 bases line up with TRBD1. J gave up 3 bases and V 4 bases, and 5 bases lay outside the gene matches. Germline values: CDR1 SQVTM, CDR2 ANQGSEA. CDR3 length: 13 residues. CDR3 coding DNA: TGCAGCGTTGCAGGGGGTAGGGACTATGGCTACACCTTC. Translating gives CSVAGGRDYGYTF.

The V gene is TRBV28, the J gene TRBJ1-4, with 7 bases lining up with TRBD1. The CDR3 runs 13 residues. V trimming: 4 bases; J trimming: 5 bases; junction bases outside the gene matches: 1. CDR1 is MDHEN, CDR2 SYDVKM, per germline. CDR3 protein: CASSSGGNEKLFF. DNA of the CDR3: TGTGCCAGCAGTTCAGGGGGGAATGAAAAACTGTTTTTT. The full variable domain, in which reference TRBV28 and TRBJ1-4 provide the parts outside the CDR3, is DVKVTQSSRYLVKRTGEKVFLECVQDMDHENMFWYRQDPGLGLRLIYFSYDVKMKEKGDIPEGYSVSREKKERFSLILESASTNQTSMYLCASSSGGNEKLFFGSGTQLSVL.

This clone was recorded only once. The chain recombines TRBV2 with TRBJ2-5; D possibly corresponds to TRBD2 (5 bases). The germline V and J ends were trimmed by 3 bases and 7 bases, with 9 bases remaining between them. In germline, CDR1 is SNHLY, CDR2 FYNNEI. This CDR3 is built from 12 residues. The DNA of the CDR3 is TGTGCCAGCAGTGAGGGTGAGGGGACCCAGTACTTC. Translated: CASSEGEGTQYF.

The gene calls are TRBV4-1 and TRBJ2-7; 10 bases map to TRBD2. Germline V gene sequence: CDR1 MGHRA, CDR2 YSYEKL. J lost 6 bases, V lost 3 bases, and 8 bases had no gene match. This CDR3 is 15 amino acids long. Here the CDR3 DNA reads TGCGCCAGCAGCCACCCAGCGGGAGGGCCGAGCGAGCAGTACTTC. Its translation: CASSHPAGGPSEQYF.

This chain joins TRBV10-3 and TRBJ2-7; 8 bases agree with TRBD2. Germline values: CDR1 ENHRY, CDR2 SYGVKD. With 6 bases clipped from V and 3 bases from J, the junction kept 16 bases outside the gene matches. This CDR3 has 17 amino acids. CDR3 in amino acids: CAIRLWVGERGNYEQYF. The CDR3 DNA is TGTGCCATCAGACTTTGGGTTGGAGAGCGGGGGAACTACGAGCAGTACTTC.

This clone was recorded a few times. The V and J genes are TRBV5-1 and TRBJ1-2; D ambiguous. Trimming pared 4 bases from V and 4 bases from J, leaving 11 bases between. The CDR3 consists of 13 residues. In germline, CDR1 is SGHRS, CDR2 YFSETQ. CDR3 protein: CASSQTQAYGYTF. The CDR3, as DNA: TGCGCCAGCAGCCAGACCCAGGCCTATGGCTACACCTTC.

The CDR3 sequence: CASSWGLGSREQFF. As DNA, the CDR3 is TGTGCCAGCTCTTGGGGACTAGGGTCAAGAGAGCAGTTCTTC. The chain uses TRBV19 and TRBJ2-1, with 8 bases that match TRBD2. The germline V gene encodes CDR1 LNHDA and CDR2 SQIVND (reference sequence). This CDR3 has 14 amino acids. Trimming cost V 9 bases and J 10 bases; bases outside gene matches: 14.

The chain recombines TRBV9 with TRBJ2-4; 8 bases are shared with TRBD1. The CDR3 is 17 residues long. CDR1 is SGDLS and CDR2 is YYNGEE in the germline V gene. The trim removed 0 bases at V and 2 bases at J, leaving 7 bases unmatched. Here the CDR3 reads CASSVGAGTGTKNIQYF. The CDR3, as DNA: TGTGCCAGCAGCGTAGGGGCCGGGACAGGAACCAAAAACATTCAGTACTTC.

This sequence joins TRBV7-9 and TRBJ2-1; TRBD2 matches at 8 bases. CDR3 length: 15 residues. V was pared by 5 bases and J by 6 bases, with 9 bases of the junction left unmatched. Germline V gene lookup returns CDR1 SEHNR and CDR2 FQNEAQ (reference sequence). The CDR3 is CASSPPASGFNEQFF. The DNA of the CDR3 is TGTGCCAGCAGCCCTCCGGCTAGCGGGTTCAATGAGCAGTTCTTC.

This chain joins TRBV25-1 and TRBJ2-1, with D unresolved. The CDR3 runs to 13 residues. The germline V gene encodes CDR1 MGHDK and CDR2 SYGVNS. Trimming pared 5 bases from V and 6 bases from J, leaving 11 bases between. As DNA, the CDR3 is TGTGCCAGCAGTCTCCAGGTGGGCAATGAGCAGTTCTTC. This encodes CASSLQVGNEQFF.

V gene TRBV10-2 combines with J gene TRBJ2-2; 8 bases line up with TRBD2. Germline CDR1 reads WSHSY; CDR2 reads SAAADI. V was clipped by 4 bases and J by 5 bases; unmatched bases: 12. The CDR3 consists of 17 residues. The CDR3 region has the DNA TGCGCCAGCAGTGGAGCGGGAGTTGTGTTTGGGACCGGGGAGCTGTTTTTT. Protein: CASSGAGVVFGTGELFF.

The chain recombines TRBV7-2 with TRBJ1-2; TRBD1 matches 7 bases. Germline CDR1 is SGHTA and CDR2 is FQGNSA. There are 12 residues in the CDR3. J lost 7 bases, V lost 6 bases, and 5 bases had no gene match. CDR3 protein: CASSLRQGGYTF. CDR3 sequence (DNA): TGTGCCAGCAGTTTACGACAGGGTGGCTACACCTTC.

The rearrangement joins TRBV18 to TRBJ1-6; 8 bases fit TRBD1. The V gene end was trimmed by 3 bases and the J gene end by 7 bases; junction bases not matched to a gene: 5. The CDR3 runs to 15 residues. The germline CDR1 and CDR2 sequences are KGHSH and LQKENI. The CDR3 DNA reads TGTGCCAGCTCACCCCAACAGGGGGTAAATTCACCCCTCCACTTT. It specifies CASSPQQGVNSPLHF.

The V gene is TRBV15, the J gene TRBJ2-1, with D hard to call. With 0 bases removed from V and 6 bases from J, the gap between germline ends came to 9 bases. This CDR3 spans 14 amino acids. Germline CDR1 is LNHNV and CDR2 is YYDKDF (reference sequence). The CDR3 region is CATSRDPIGNEQFF. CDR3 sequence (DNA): TGTGCCACCAGCAGAGATCCCATCGGCAATGAGCAGTTCTTC.

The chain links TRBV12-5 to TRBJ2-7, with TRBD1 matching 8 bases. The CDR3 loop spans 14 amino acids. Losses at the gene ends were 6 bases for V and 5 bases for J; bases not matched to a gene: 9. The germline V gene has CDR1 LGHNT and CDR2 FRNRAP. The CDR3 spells CASGPGTGINEQYF. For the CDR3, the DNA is TGTGCTAGTGGGCCCGGGACAGGCATTAACGAGCAGTACTTC. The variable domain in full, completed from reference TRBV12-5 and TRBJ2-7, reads DARVTQTPRHKVTEMGQEVTMRCQPILGHNTVFWYRQTMMQGLELLAYFRNRAPLDDSGMPKDRFSAEMPDATLATLKIQPSEPRDSAVYFCASGPGTGINEQYFGPGTRLTVT.

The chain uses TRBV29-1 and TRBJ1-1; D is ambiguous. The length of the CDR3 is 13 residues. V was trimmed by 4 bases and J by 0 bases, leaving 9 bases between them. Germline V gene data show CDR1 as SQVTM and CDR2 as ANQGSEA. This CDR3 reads CSVVWPLNTEAFF. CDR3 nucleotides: TGCAGCGTTGTCTGGCCGTTGAACACTGAAGCTTTCTTT.

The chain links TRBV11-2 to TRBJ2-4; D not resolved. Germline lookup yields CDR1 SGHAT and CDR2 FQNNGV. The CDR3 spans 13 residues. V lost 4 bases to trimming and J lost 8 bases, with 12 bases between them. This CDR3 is CASSSPPLDIQYF. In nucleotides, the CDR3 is TGTGCCAGCAGCTCGCCTCCGTTAGACATTCAGTACTTC.

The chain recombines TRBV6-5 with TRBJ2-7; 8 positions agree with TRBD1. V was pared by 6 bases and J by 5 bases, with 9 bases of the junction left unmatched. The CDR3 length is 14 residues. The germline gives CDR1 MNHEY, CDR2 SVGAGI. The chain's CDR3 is CASSQQGVINEQYF. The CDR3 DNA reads TGTGCCAGCAGCCAACAGGGGGTGATAAACGAGCAGTACTTC.

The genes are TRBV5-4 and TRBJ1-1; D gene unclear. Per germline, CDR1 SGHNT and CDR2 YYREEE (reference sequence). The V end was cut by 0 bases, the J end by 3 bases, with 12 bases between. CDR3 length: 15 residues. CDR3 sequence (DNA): TGTGCCAGCAGCTTGGTACAGTGGATGGACACTGAAGCTTTCTTT. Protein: CASSLVQWMDTEAFF.

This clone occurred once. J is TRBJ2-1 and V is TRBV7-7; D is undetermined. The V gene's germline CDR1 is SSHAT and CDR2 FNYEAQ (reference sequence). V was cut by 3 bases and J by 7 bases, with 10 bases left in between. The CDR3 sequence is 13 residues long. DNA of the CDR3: TGTGCCAGCAGCTTGTCTAGTATGAATGAGCAGTTCTTC. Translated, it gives CASSLSSMNEQFF.

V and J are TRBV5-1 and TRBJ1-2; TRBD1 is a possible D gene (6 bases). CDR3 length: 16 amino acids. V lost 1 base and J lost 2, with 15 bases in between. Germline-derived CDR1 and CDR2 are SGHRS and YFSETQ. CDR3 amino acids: CASSLLPRGLNYGYTF. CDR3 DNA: TGCGCCAGCAGCTTGTTGCCCAGGGGCCTCAACTATGGCTACACCTTC.

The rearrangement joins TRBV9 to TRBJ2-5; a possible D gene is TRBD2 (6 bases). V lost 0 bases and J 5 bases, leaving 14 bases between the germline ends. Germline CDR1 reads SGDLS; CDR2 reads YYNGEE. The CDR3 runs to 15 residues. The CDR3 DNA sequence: TGTGCCAGCAGCGTAGACGGGGGAGTCCGGGAGACCCAGTACTTC. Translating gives CASSVDGGVRETQYF.